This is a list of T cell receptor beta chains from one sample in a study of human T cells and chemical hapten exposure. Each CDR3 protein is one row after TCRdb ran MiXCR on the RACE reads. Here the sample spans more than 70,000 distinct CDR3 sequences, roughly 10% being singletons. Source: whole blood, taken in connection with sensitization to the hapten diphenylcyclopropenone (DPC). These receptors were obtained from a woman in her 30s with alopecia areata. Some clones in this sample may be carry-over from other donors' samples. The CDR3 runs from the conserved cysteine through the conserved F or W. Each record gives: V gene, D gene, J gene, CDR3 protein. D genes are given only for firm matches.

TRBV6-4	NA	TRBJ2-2	CASAAVGDTGELFF
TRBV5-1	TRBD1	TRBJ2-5	CASSIRDSKETQYF
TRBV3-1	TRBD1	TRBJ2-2	CASSQADRGPGGELFF
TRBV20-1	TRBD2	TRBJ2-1	CSARHVRRGAGEQFF
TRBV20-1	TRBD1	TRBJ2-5	CSARGQRKETQYF
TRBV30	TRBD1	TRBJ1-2	CAWSSGQGYSGGYTF
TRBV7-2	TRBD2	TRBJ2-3	CASSLAPAGGQDTQYF
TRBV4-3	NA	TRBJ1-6	CASSQDRGPQPLHF
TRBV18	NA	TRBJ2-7	CASSTPGTPGEQYF
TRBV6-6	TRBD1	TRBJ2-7	CASLPSGGLGYEQYF
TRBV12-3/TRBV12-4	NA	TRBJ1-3	CASSLQGNTIYF
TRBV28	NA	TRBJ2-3	CASNLGGTDTQYF
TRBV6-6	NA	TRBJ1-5	CASSTGGFKPQHF
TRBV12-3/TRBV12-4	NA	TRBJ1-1	CASSLAEGNTEAFF
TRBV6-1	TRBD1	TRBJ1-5	CASSEGTGGRNQPQHF
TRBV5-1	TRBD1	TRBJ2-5	CASSQLQGASETQYF
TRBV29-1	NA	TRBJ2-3	CSALPGALIDTQYF
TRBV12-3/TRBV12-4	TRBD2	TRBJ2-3	CASSPGTSGRAHQDTQYF
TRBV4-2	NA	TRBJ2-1	CASSQESIDEQFF
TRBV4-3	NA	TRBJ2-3	CASSLLPRPKSTDTQYF
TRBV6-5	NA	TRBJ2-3	CASSYDSGAGTDTQYF
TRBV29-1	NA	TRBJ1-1	CSVEYLSALNTEAFF
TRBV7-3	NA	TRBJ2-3	CARDIFTDTQYF
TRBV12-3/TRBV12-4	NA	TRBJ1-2	CASRRANYGYTF
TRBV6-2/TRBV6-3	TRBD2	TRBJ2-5	CASSYGGRETQYF
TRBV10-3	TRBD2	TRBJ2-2	CAIRTGTMNTGELFF
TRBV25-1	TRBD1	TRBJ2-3	CASNPRQGATDTQYF
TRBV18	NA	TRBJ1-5	CASSPQTDTNQPQHF
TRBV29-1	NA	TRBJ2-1	CSVAVSYNEQFF
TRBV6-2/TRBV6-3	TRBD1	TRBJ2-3	CASTGTANTDTQYF
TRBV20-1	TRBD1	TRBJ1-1	CSAPSGGSTEAFF
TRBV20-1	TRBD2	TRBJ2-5	CSAPTTGLGQETQYF
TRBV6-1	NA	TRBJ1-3	CATDTKGFFGNTIYF
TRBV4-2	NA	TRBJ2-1	CATAIGPYNEQFF
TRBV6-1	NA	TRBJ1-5	CASRVLQGYSNQPQHF
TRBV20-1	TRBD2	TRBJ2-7	CSAVGLADFRGQYF
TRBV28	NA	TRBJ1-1	CASSLRGVVNTEAFF
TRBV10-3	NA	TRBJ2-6	CATTGTESSGANILTF
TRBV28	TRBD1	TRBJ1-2	CVTHWTGYGYTF
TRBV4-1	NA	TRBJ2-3	CASSPRGTGSSTDTQYF
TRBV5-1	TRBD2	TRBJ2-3	CASSPWTSGSGDTQYF
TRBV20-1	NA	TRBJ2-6	CSAILQDYKSQAGANVLTF
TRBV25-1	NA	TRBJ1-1	CASSEYSTDTEAFF
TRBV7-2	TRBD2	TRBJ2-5	CASSLAGTSGRALRETQYF
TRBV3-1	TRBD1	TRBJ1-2	CASSPRDRGIGGYTF
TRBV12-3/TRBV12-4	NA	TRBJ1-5	CASSQREGQPQHF
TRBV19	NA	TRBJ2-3	CASTTLGLSTDTQYF
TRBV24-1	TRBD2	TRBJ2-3	CATSEGLAAKRDTQYF
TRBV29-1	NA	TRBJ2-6	CSVEEANVLTF
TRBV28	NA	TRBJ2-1	CATLGGTGPGDEQFF
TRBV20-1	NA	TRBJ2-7	CSARVLASSYEQYF
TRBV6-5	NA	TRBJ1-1	CASRPPGQSNTEAFF
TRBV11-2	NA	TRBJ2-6	CASSWSAAPGANVLTF
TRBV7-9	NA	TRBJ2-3	CASSFEGRTDTQYF